This T cell receptor beta chain was profiled in a study of T cell responses to AZD1222 COVID-19 vaccine (dated by TCRdb to the early 2020s). Regarding the complete study: AZD1222 recipients given second doses at about 4 weeks or at about 12 weeks were pooled, since spike-specific TCR depth and breadth were not found to differ between the two schedules. TCR sequencing was performed for about 250 trial participants, of whom some 200 were given two doses of AZD1222 and some 25 were given two doses of MenACWY control vaccine. Trial participants were enrolled by age into 18-55, 56-69 and 70-plus year subgroups, with around 150, 28 and 57 TCR-sequenced participants respectively. Overall study results and their limits: Spike-specific TCR breadth and depth rose significantly after two AZD1222 doses compared with day 0 and with MenACWY recipients. Reportedly, almost half of the unique spike-specific TCRs recognized epitopes lying outside the regions that are mutated in the B.1.351 and B.1.1.7 variants. The 56-69-year group was small, and its depth increase did not reach significance, likely because of low power. Participants were mostly white British and included more females than males, and it was suggested by the authors that clonal diversity may have been underestimated. Because no samples from the day 14 peak response were available, repertoires could be characterized only after the peak T cell response. Conclusions about previously exposed vaccinees are limited, since just five to seven AZD1222 recipients were seropositive for SARS-CoV-2 at baseline. The vaccine-associated CD4 TCRs covered the entire spike protein, and the dominant responses fell in regions 160-218 and 743-854.

Concerning this clone itself: Its antigen is unknown. It has no much larger one-base neighbor in the sample; base qualities were not kept.

This sample's time point label indicates: baseline before first vaccination. Vaccinee samples came from UK trials COV001 and COV002, including a single-blind randomized controlled phase 2/3 trial of AZD1222 (ChAdOx1 nCoV-19) in healthy adults. For TCRbeta chain sequencing, PBMC samples were collected from trial participants at day 0 and at day 28 after the second dose. The CDR3 regions of human TCRbeta chains were analyzed by immunosequencing. From the authors' description of their analysis: TCRs in the repertoires were matched against a reference library of SARS-CoV-2-specific TCRs that had been generated with the MIRA antigen-specificity platform. Breadth meant the fraction of unique TCRs that were SARS-CoV-2-associated, whereas depth meant the fraction of total T cells that were SARS-CoV-2-associated. Using the MIRA data, each spike-specific TCR was mapped to the spike region that the TCR reacts to and placed in a CD4 or CD8 class. Log10-transformed breadth and depth values were compared by one-way ANOVA with Sidak's multiple comparisons tests. In its TCRdb copy, this immuneACCESS table keeps in-frame sequences only and misses some clones. Where compared with another copy, unresolved V genes explain less than half of these, and the others have no known cause. V, J and clone size reflect that table, while D and trimming were determined from the DNA. The sample data list 130,000 to 150,000 clones, and 85% to 90% of these were observed just once. 1.6% of the sample is held by the ten biggest clonotypes.

There are 15 amino acids in the CDR3, from cysteine to phenylalanine inclusive. Of all the DNA, just the CDR3 is kept, 45 bases in frame from base 1. Via the germline V gene, CDR1 is MNHEY and CDR2 SVGAGI. For this chain, trimming is 4 bases at the V end and 4 bases at the J end, and the number of junction bases without a gene match is 7. The chain uses TRBV6-5 and TRBJ2-7; TRBD1 aligns with 10 central bases. The sequencing here drew on peripheral blood, taken on day 0 of AZD1222 vaccination. This TCR came from an adult in good health. The CDR3 sequence is CASSSSRQGAYEQYF. The nucleotides are TGTGCCAGCAGTTCCTCTCGACAGGGGGCTTACGAGCAGTACTTC.